A single sample is the source of the 24 T cell receptor beta chains below, sequenced in a study of control samples from healthy donors and cancer patients. Clones were read by immunoSEQ multiplex PCR, and TCRdb kept only the in-frame ones, dropping some. The profile shows some 130,000 clones, about 95% of them singletons. The sequencing sample was made of blood. These receptors came from a young man in good health.

In its sample, this clone was seen once. V and J are TRBV4-3 and TRBJ1-6, with 11 bases matching TRBD1. CDR1 and CDR2 from the germline V gene are LGHNA and YSLEER. With V trimmed by 4 bases and J by 7 bases, 3 bases remained unmatched. This CDR3 region has 15 residues. DNA for the CDR3: TGCGCCAGCAGCCGGGACAGGGGGTCGAATTCACCCCTCCACTTT. Its protein is CASSRDRGSNSPLHF.

The chain recombines TRBV20-1 with TRBJ2-7, with D possibly TRBD2 on 6 matching bases. The CDR3 length is 13 residues. The germline CDR1 and CDR2 sequences are DFQATT and SNEGSKA (reference sequence). V lost 3 bases and J 0 bases, leaving 9 bases between the germline ends. CDR3 region: CSASVGSSYEQYF. CDR3 coding DNA: TGCAGTGCTAGTGTCGGGAGCTCCTACGAGCAGTACTTC.

The rearrangement joins TRBV3-1 (or the pseudogene TRBV3-2) to TRBJ2-7; possibly TRBD1 for D (5 bases). The CDR3 consists of 16 residues. V was cut by 3 bases and J by 3 bases, with 18 bases left in between. CDR1 and CDR2 (germline): LGHDT, YNNKEL (reference sequence). Written as DNA, the CDR3 is TGTGCCAGCAGCCACTCAGGACACCCTCCCCGCTACGAGCAGTACTTC. Protein product: CASSHSGHPPRYEQYF.

The chain joins TRBV5-4 to TRBJ2-1; TRBD2 agrees at 8 bases. In germline, CDR1 is SGHNT, CDR2 YYREEE (reference sequence). The CDR3 covers 15 residues. Trimming at V came to 4 bases and at J to 2 bases, leaving 5 bases not matched to a gene. The CDR3 region is CASSATSGTYNEQFF. Written as DNA, the CDR3 is TGTGCCAGCAGCGCCACTAGCGGTACCTACAATGAGCAGTTCTTC.

The chain recombines TRBV27 with TRBJ1-1; 7 nucleotides align to TRBD1. CDR1 and CDR2 (germline): MNHEY, SMNVEV (reference sequence). This CDR3 spans 15 amino acids. Losses at the gene ends were 4 bases for V and 4 bases for J; bases not matched to a gene: 9. The CDR3 DNA follows: TGTGCCAGCAGTTCTTACCCGACAGGGCGCACTGAAGCTTTCTTT. Translating gives CASSSYPTGRTEAFF.

The chain combines TRBV3-1 (or the pseudogene TRBV3-2) with TRBJ1-2; D unresolved. Germline CDR1 is LGHDT and CDR2 is YNNKEL (reference sequence). The V gene lost 6 bases and the J gene lost 5 bases, with 13 bases spanning the gap. The CDR3 is 13 residues long. The CDR3 sequence is CASSRGRIYGYTF. DNA for the CDR3: TGTGCCAGCAGTCGAGGACGGATTTATGGCTACACCTTC.

This sequence joins TRBV7-8 and TRBJ2-3; 13 nucleotides match TRBD2. CDR1 and CDR2 (germline): SGHVS, FQNEAQ. The CDR3 is 15 residues long. J lost 3 bases, V lost 7 bases, and 4 bases had no gene match. The CDR3 sequence: CASKGLAGETDTQYF. CDR3 sequence (DNA): TGTGCCAGCAAAGGACTAGCGGGGGAGACAGATACGCAGTATTTT.

V usage is TRBV10-2 and J usage is TRBJ2-1; no clear D. The CDR3 consists of 16 residues. V was pared by 6 bases and J by 3 bases, with 18 bases between. Per the germline V gene, CDR1 is WSHSY and CDR2 is SAAADI. The CDR3 is CASRDDSIWLYNEQFF. CDR3 sequence (DNA): TGCGCCAGCAGAGACGACTCCATATGGCTCTACAATGAGCAGTTCTTC.

The CDR3: CASSEASSVAEQYF. The CDR3 nucleotides read TGTGCCAGCAGTGAAGCAAGCAGTGTTGCGGAGCAGTACTTC. V gene TRBV6-1 combines with J gene TRBJ2-7; D call uncertain. The CDR3 runs 14 residues. Between the trimmed V and J ends, which lost 0 bases and 7 bases, there was a span of 13 bases. Germline V gene sequence: CDR1 MNHNS, CDR2 SASEGT.

The chain recombines TRBV5-4 with TRBJ2-2, with 10 bases matching TRBD1. Germline lookup yields CDR1 SGHNT and CDR2 YYREEE (reference sequence). This CDR3 region has 17 residues. V was clipped by 5 bases and J by 4 bases; unmatched bases: 11. This chain's CDR3 is CASRGGPGQGSTGELFF. CDR3 sequence (DNA): TGTGCCAGCAGGGGGGGACCGGGACAGGGGAGCACCGGGGAGCTGTTTTTT.

V is TRBV9 and J is TRBJ2-1; 7 positions agree with TRBD1. V shed 4 bases, J shed 6 bases, and the junction held 10 bases outside the gene matches. The CDR3 has 15 residues. From germline, CDR1 is SGDLS and CDR2 YYNGEE. The CDR3 region is CASSPAWDSSNEQFF. The CDR3 DNA reads TGTGCCAGCAGCCCTGCGTGGGACAGTTCCAATGAGCAGTTCTTC.

In this sample, this clone turned up once. The chain employs TRBV9 and TRBJ1-2, with D possibly matching TRBD1 (6 bases). The CDR3 length is 15 residues. Germline V lookup: CDR1 SGDLS, CDR2 YYNGEE. V gave up 3 bases and J gave up 2 bases, with 14 bases separating them. CDR3 bases: TGTGCCAGCAGCGCGATACAGGGTACAAACTATGGCTACACCTTC. Protein sequence: CASSAIQGTNYGYTF.

The chain carries TRBV6-6 and TRBJ2-2; possible D gene TRBD2, 7 bases. The V and J ends lost 5 bases and 2 bases respectively, with 15 bases between them. Germline lookup yields CDR1 MNHNY and CDR2 SVGAGI (reference sequence). The CDR3 has 16 residues. CDR3 sequence: CASSPMRGGNTGELFF. The CDR3 bases are TGTGCCAGCAGTCCCATGAGGGGGGGCAACACCGGGGAGCTGTTTTTT.

The chain has TRBV5-4 and TRBJ1-1; 8 bases align to TRBD1. In germline, CDR1 is SGHNT, CDR2 YYREEE (reference sequence). V lost 0 bases, J lost 1 base, and 8 bases stayed unmatched. The CDR3 consists of 17 residues. CDR3 sequence (DNA): TGTGCCAGCAGCTTGGTTAACGTCGGGACAGGGAACACTGAAGCTTTCTTT. Translation gives CASSLVNVGTGNTEAFF. The full variable domain, its missing parts supplied by reference TRBV5-4 and TRBJ1-1, is ETGVTQSPTHLIKTRGQQVTLRCSSQSGHNTVSWYQQALGQGPQFIFQYYREEENGRGNFPPRFSGLQFPNYSSELNVNALELDDSALYLCASSLVNVGTGNTEAFFGQGTRLTVV.

This chain connects TRBV15 to TRBJ2-1, with 10 bases fitting TRBD1. The CDR3 extends over 16 amino acids. V dropped 3 bases and J dropped 6; count of bases not matched to a gene: 8. Germline loops: CDR1 LNHNV, CDR2 YYDKDF (reference sequence). In nucleotides, the CDR3 is TGTGCCACCAGCAGGCTGAGACAGGGGGCTGCCAATGAGCAGTTCTTC. Protein product: CATSRLRQGAANEQFF. Complete variable domain (other parts from reference TRBV15 and TRBJ2-1): DAMVIQNPRYQVTQFGKPVTLSCSQTLNHNVMYWYQQKSSQAPKLLFHYYDKDFNNEADTPDNFQSRRPNTSFCFLDIRSPGLGDTAMYLCATSRLRQGAANEQFFGPGTRLTVL.

This clone was detected only a few times. The chain carries TRBV7-9 and TRBJ1-2, with 9 bases fitting TRBD1. The CDR3 has 15 amino acids. The germline V gene encodes CDR1 SEHNR and CDR2 FQNEAQ (reference sequence). V shed 2 bases and J 7 bases; nucleotides not matched to a gene: 8. Written as DNA, the CDR3 is TGTGCCAGCAGCTTATCCCTCACAGGGGGCGGTGGCTACACCTTC. This gives the protein CASSLSLTGGGGYTF.

The V and J genes are TRBV28 and TRBJ1-2; D uncertain. The germline V and J ends were trimmed by 2 bases and 5 bases, with 6 bases remaining between them. The CDR3 consists of 12 residues. Germline CDR1 MDHEN, CDR2 SYDVKM. In DNA form, the CDR3 reads TGTGCCAGCAGTTTAGCCGGATATGGCTACACCTTC. As protein: CASSLAGYGYTF.

CDR3 DNA: TGTGCCAGCAGTGAAACCCCGCGGGGGTCCTACAATGAGCAGTTCTTC. It specifies CASSETPRGSYNEQFF. V and J are TRBV2 and TRBJ2-1; 7 nucleotides align to TRBD2. The CDR3 length is 16 residues. Germline lookup yields CDR1 SNHLY and CDR2 FYNNEI. With 2 bases clipped from V and 1 base from J, the junction kept 5 bases outside the gene matches.

The sample holds one count of this clone. V usage is TRBV19 and J usage is TRBJ1-3; TRBD1 matches at 8 bases. Trimming at V came to 3 bases and at J to 4 bases, leaving 8 bases not matched to a gene. The germline V gene encodes CDR1 LNHDA and CDR2 SQIVND (reference sequence). CDR3 length equals 16 residues. In nucleotides, the CDR3 is TGTGCCAGTAGTATTGGTTGGGACAGGCCAGGAAACACCATATATTTT. Translated, it gives CASSIGWDRPGNTIYF.

J is TRBJ1-2 and V is TRBV16; TRBD1 agrees at 9 bases. From germline, CDR1 is KGHSY and CDR2 FQNENV. Losses at the gene ends were 2 bases for V and 8 bases for J; bases not matched to a gene: 15. The length of the CDR3 is 17 residues. The chain's CDR3 is CASSQTTGTGKFKGYTF. CDR3 sequence (DNA): TGTGCCAGCAGCCAAACCACTGGGACAGGGAAATTCAAAGGCTACACCTTC. The full variable domain, in which reference TRBV16 and TRBJ1-2 provide the parts outside the CDR3, is GEEVAQTPKHLVRGEGQKAKLYCAPIKGHSYVFWYQQVLKNEFKFLISFQNENVFDETGMPKERFSAKCLPNSPCSLEIQATKLEDSAVYFCASSQTTGTGKFKGYTFGSGTRLTVV.

Regarding this clone: Mismatch with germline at one junction end may stem from a read error. This chain uses TRBV19 with TRBJ2-7; TRBD1 is a possible D gene (6 bases). This CDR3 region has 16 residues. Germline values: CDR1 LNHDA, CDR2 SQIVND (reference sequence). The CDR3 spells CASSMGAIGVSYEQYF. CDR3 coding DNA: TGTGCCAGCAGTATGGGGGCTATAGGGGTCTCCTACGAGCAGTACTTC.

The chain is built from TRBV4-3 and TRBJ2-2, with D perhaps matching TRBD1 (6 bases). Germline CDR1 reads LGHNA; CDR2 reads YSLEER. This CDR3 spans 16 amino acids. Deletions cut 2 bases from V and 2 bases from J, with 12 bases between. The CDR3 region is CASSQYRDINTGELFF. CDR3 DNA sequence: TGCGCCAGCAGCCAATACCGGGACATTAACACCGGGGAGCTGTTTTTT.

The V call is TRBV4-1, the J call TRBJ1-5; no definite D call. CDR3 length: 16 residues. The ends were cut back, 1 base at V and 6 bases at J, with 16 bases in the middle. CDR1 is MGHRA, CDR2 YSYEKL, per germline. CDR3 DNA: TGCGCCAGCAGCCAAGTATTAAAGGGTCGCGGTCAGCCCCAGCATTTT. The encoded protein is CASSQVLKGRGQPQHF.

The chain carries TRBV7-9 and TRBJ1-6; maybe TRBD1 (5 bases). Germline V gene data show CDR1 as SEHNR and CDR2 as FQNEAQ (reference sequence). There are 15 residues in the CDR3. Deletions cut 1 base from V and 7 bases from J, with 11 bases between. CDR3: CASSLDGGVNSPLHF. Written as DNA, the CDR3 is TGTGCCAGCAGCTTAGATGGGGGGGTAAATTCACCCCTCCACTTT.